This is a list of T cell receptor beta chains from one sample in a study of response to subunit inactivated influenza vaccine. Each CDR3 protein is one row after TCRdb ran MiXCR on the RT-PCR reads. The sample has around 760,000 distinct CDR3 sequences, approximately 15% seen once. The source was PBMCs from blood, collected approximately 15 days before vaccination. These receptors were obtained from a man aged 50 or older who received an inactivated influenza vaccine. The CDR3 runs from the conserved cysteine through the conserved F or W. The D gene is left open where the match is weak. Clone size is stated in some rows and not others, as once, few, many or a class when expanded.

clone_size	v_call	d_call	j_call	cdr3_nt	cdr3_aa
many	TRBV27	TRBD2	TRBJ2-1	TGTGCCAGCAGTTTACTAGCGGGAAGTGATGAGCAGTTCTTC	CASSLLAGSDEQFF
NA	TRBV15	NA	TRBJ2-4	TGTGCCACCAGCAGATCCCTTTCGGGGGTAAACATTCAGTACTTC	CATSRSLSGVNIQYF
NA	TRBV10-3	TRBD2	TRBJ2-7	TGTGCCATCAGTGAGTCGCCTAGCGGGAGCGAGCAGTACTTC	CAISESPSGSEQYF
NA	TRBV30	NA	TRBJ2-7	TGTGCCTGGGGAGAAGGGGTCACCTACGAGCAGTACTTC	CAWGEGVTYEQYF
NA	TRBV6-5	NA	TRBJ1-1	TGTGCCAGCAGTTACTCGAGTTTAGGCAGACGGGAAGCTTTCTTT	CASSYSSLGRREAFF
NA	TRBV12-3/TRBV12-4	NA	TRBJ2-3	TGTGCCAGCAGTTCGGGAGGGGGCGCGGATACGCAGTATTTT	CASSSGGGADTQYF
NA	TRBV4-3	NA	TRBJ2-3	TGCGCCAGCAGCCAAGTGTTAAGGAGGGGAGATACGCAGTATTTT	CASSQVLRRGDTQYF
NA	TRBV11-2	TRBD1	TRBJ1-5	TGTGCCAGCAGCTTCACAGGGGGAGTGAGTCAGCCCCAGCATTTT	CASSFTGGVSQPQHF
many	TRBV3-1	NA	TRBJ2-3	TGTGCCAGCAGCTTCAAAACCACAGATACGCAGTATTTT	CASSFKTTDTQYF
NA	TRBV4-3	NA	TRBJ2-1	TGCGCCAGCAGCCATGTGGGACTCGGTTACAATGAGCAGTTCTTC	CASSHVGLGYNEQFF
few	TRBV29-1	NA	TRBJ2-5	TGCAGCGTAGACCCTAGGGGAGCGCAAGAGACCCAGTACTTC	CSVDPRGAQETQYF
few	TRBV5-6	TRBD2	TRBJ2-3	TGTGCCAGCAGCCGGGGAGGGAGGTTATATTTT	CASSRGGRLYF
NA	TRBV20-1	TRBD1	TRBJ2-4	TGCAGTGTTGTAGCCGGGACAGGTACCAAAAACATTCAGTACTTC	CSVVAGTGTKNIQYF
few	TRBV7-2	TRBD1	TRBJ1-2	TGTGCCAGCAGCTCCGGGACAGGGAGAGTCTACACCTTC	CASSSGTGRVYTF
few	TRBV25-1	NA	TRBJ1-2	TGTGCCAGCAGTGAACCACTGGGATCACGGAGGGGGGGAAACTATGTCTACACCTTC	CASSEPLGSRRGGNYVYTF
NA	TRBV5-1	TRBD2	TRBJ2-7	TGCGCCAGCAGCCTCGGGACTAGTAATACCTACGAGCAGTACTTC	CASSLGTSNTYEQYF
few	TRBV12-3/TRBV12-4	TRBD1	TRBJ1-6	TGTGCCAGCAGGCCTGCAGGGGGTACTAATTCACCCCTCCACTTT	CASRPAGGTNSPLHF
few	TRBV20-1	TRBD2	TRBJ2-1	TGCAGTGCTAGCACTAGCGGGAGGAGGAATGAGCAGTTCTTC	CSASTSGRRNEQFF
NA	TRBV7-9	NA	TRBJ1-4	TGTGCCAGCAGCTTGGCCACAGGGTTCATTGGAGAAAAACTGTTTTTT	CASSLATGFIGEKLFF
many	TRBV7-2	NA	TRBJ2-3	TGTGCCAGCAGCTTATACTCCGGGATGCAGTATTTT	CASSLYSGMQYF
NA	TRBV7-6	TRBD1	TRBJ2-7	TGTGCCAGCAGCATGGACAGGGGGCGGGACGAGCAGTACTTC	CASSMDRGRDEQYF
few	TRBV20-1	NA	TRBJ1-1	TGCAGTGCTAGTCGGGCAGGAGGCTATATGAACACTGAAGCTTTCTTT	CSASRAGGYMNTEAFF
NA	TRBV9	NA	TRBJ2-2	TGTGCCAGCAGCGTAGATCGGGGATGGGCCGGGGAGCTGTTTTTT	CASSVDRGWAGELFF
few	TRBV20-1	NA	TRBJ2-1	TGCAGTGCTCCTATTATTAAGGAGCAGTTCTTC	CSAPIIKEQFF
NA	TRBV28	NA	TRBJ1-5	TGTGCCAGCATCCTGGACTTTAATCAGCCCCAGCATTTT	CASILDFNQPQHF
NA	TRBV12-3/TRBV12-4	TRBD2	TRBJ2-7	TGTGCCAGCAGTTTCGACGGGGGGACCTACGAGCAGTACTTC	CASSFDGGTYEQYF
few	TRBV27	NA	TRBJ2-1	TGTGCCAGCAGTTTATGGCAGGGAAGCAATGAGCAGTTCTTC	CASSLWQGSNEQFF
NA	TRBV7-2	NA	TRBJ2-7	TGTGCCAGCAGCTTAGCGTTTATAGGCTACGAGCAGTACTTC	CASSLAFIGYEQYF
NA	TRBV6-1	NA	TRBJ1-4	TGTGCCAGCAGTGAAGCCTGGGACCCAAATGAAAAACTGTTTTTT	CASSEAWDPNEKLFF
few	TRBV20-1	NA	TRBJ2-1	TGCAGTGCCGAAGGGGGGCAAGAAGGCTACAATGAGCAGTTCTTC	CSAEGGQEGYNEQFF
few	TRBV29-1	TRBD2	TRBJ2-1	TGCAGCGTTGTGGCTAGCGGGAGGTGGTTCGACAATGAGCAGTTCTTC	CSVVASGRWFDNEQFF
NA	TRBV7-9	NA	TRBJ2-1	TGTGCCAGCAGTGGATTCCGGGACCGCGACAATGAGCAGTTCTTC	CASSGFRDRDNEQFF
many	TRBV7-9	TRBD1	TRBJ2-7	TGTGCCAGCAGCACGCCGGGACAGGGCCCCTACGAGCAGTACTTC	CASSTPGQGPYEQYF
few	TRBV6-5	NA	TRBJ2-7	TGTGCCAGCAGGGGACACGTTTACGAGCAGTACTTC	CASRGHVYEQYF
few	TRBV4-1	NA	TRBJ2-3	TGCGCCAGCAGCCAAGTTGACTCCACAGATACGCAGTATTTT	CASSQVDSTDTQYF
few	TRBV7-2	TRBD1	TRBJ1-2	TGTGCCAGCAGTCCCAGACAGGGCTACTATGGCTACACCTTC	CASSPRQGYYGYTF
NA	TRBV30	TRBD1	TRBJ2-3	TGTGCCTGGATCCCGACAGGGGAGTCTACGCAGTATTTT	CAWIPTGESTQYF
few	TRBV6-5	NA	TRBJ1-1	TGTGCCAGCAGTTACTCATTAAGGTACGCCACTGAAGCTTTCTTT	CASSYSLRYATEAFF
few	TRBV5-1	NA	TRBJ1-2	TGCGCCAGCAGCCCGGAGCAGGGTGCTGGCTACACCTTC	CASSPEQGAGYTF
few	TRBV27	TRBD2	TRBJ2-1	TGTGCCAGCAGTTCCGGGGCGGGGAGGGACAATGAGCAGTTCTTC	CASSSGAGRDNEQFF
NA	TRBV6-1	TRBD1	TRBJ1-1	TGTGCCAGCGGCGACAGGGGGGAGTCGAACACTGAAGCTTTCTTT	CASGDRGESNTEAFF
few	TRBV4-2	NA	TRBJ1-2	TGTGCCAGCAGCCAAGATCCGGTTTATGGCTACACCTTC	CASSQDPVYGYTF
NA	TRBV6-2/TRBV6-3	TRBD2	TRBJ2-3	TGTGCCAGCAGTTACCCCGGGGGAGGGTTCACAGATACGCAGTATTTT	CASSYPGGGFTDTQYF
NA	TRBV20-1	NA	TRBJ2-7	TGCAGTGTCAGGGTCCAGGCTCCGGGCGTATCCTACGAGCAGTACTTC	CSVRVQAPGVSYEQYF
few	TRBV6-1	TRBD1	TRBJ2-7	TGTGCCAGCAGTCCTCCCGGGACAGGGGGCAACGAGCAGTACTTC	CASSPPGTGGNEQYF
NA	TRBV7-2	TRBD2	TRBJ2-7	TGTGCCAGCAGCAAGGGACTAGCGGGGGTTCCATCCTACGAGCAGTACTTC	CASSKGLAGVPSYEQYF
few	TRBV10-3	NA	TRBJ2-7	TGTGCCAGTTCAAAGGACGCAGGGAGCTCCTACGAGCAGTACTTC	CASSKDAGSSYEQYF
NA	TRBV6-5	TRBD1	TRBJ2-1	TGTGCCAGCAGTTACCCCACCACGGACAGGGTGAACAATGAGCAGTTCTTC	CASSYPTTDRVNNEQFF
few	TRBV7-9	NA	TRBJ2-7	TGTGCCAGCAGCTCGGTAGGGGAGCAGTACTTC	CASSSVGEQYF
NA	TRBV20-1	TRBD2	TRBJ2-7	TGCAGTGCTAGAGTAGCGGGGTCATCCTACGAGCAGTACTTC	CSARVAGSSYEQYF